This T cell receptor beta chain was identified during a study of T-cell memory formation after mild COVID-19. CDR1 SGHRS and CDR2 YFSETQ come from the germline V gene. V dropped 6 bases and J dropped 0 bases, with 7 bases sitting between them. The length of the CDR3 is 12 residues. TCRdb reanalysed the 5' RACE reads using MiXCR and keeps one entry per CDR3 protein. The sample consists of hundreds of thousands of distinct CDR3 sequences, roughly 22% of them appearing once. This clonotype was detected ten times or more. This receptor was obtained from an adult woman who had mild COVID-19 (a few samples of this study predate the infection). Cell type and time point are not known. V usage is TRBV5-1 and J usage is TRBJ2-7; D is tentatively TRBD1 or TRBD2 (5 bases each). The sequenced sample was PBMCs or a T cell subset sorted from them (not recorded which). The CDR3 bases are TGCGCCAGCACAGGGAGCTCCTACGAGCAGTACTTC. As protein: CASTGSSYEQYF.